The T cell receptor (beta chain) under discussion was sequenced for a study of blood T cell repertoires in COVID-19. Germline CDR1 is SGHRS and CDR2 is YFSETQ. J was trimmed by 0 bases and V by 3 bases; bases with no gene match: 9. The CDR3 loop spans 16 amino acids. Profiled with immunoSEQ multiplex PCR; TCRdb holds only in-frame clones, not every one. The data show around 240,000 clones, 83% seen once. Specimen: peripheral blood. The chain employs TRBV5-1 and TRBJ2-7; 7 nucleotides line up with TRBD1. The sequence was collected from a woman aged 45-65 years with acute or convalescent COVID-19. The CDR3 reads CASSSWDSDGSYEQYF. In DNA, the CDR3 is TGCGCCAGCAGCTCATGGGACAGCGACGGCTCCTACGAGCAGTACTTC.